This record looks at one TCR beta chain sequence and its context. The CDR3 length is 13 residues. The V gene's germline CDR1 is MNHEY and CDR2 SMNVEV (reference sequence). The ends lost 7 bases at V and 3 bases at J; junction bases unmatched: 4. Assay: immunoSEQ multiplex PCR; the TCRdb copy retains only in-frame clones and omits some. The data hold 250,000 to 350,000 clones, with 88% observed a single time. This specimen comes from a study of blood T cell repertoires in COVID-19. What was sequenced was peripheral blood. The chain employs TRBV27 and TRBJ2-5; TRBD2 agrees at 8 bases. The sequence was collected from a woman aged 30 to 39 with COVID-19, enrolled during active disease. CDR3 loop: CASKRGFEETQYF. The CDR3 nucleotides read TGTGCCAGCAAGCGGGGGTTTGAAGAGACCCAGTACTTC.